The 6 T cell receptor beta chains presented below share a single source sample, sequenced in a study of blood T cell repertoires in COVID-19. Here immunoSEQ multiplex PCR was the method, and the copy in TCRdb shows in-frame clones only, minus some. The sample yields 130,000 to 150,000 clones, roughly 77% seen once. The source material was peripheral blood. The source of these receptors is a man between 60 and 75 years old with acute or convalescent COVID-19.

V gene TRBV28 combines with J gene TRBJ1-2; D possibly corresponds to TRBD1 (6 bases). Trimming stripped 5 bases from V and 5 bases from J, with 12 bases between. In germline, CDR1 is MDHEN, CDR2 SYDVKM. This CDR3 is built from 13 residues. The CDR3 sequence is CASSTGTAYGYTF. DNA for the CDR3: TGTGCCAGCAGTACAGGGACCGCATATGGCTACACCTTC.

V usage is TRBV3-1 (or the pseudogene TRBV3-2) and J usage is TRBJ1-6, with 7 bases matching TRBD1. The length of the CDR3 is 15 residues. Per germline, CDR1 LGHDT and CDR2 YNNKEL (reference sequence). Losses at the gene ends were 1 base for V and 6 bases for J; bases not matched to a gene: 3. The CDR3 DNA reads TGTGCCAGCAGCCAAGTCTACAGGGGTAATTCACCCCTCCACTTT. Translation gives CASSQVYRGNSPLHF.

This rearrangement joins TRBV19 to TRBJ2-5; the D gene is possibly TRBD1 (5 bases). Deletions cut 3 bases from V and 1 base from J, with 9 bases between. The CDR3 runs to 14 residues. The germline gives CDR1 LNHDA, CDR2 SQIVND (reference sequence). The CDR3 region is CASSISDSQETQYF. The DNA for the CDR3 is TGTGCCAGTAGTATCTCTGACAGCCAAGAGACCCAGTACTTC.

V is TRBV6-5 and J is TRBJ2-5; possibly TRBD2 for D (6 bases). V was shortened by 5 bases and J by 4 bases, with 14 bases between the two germline ends. The CDR3 is 14 residues long. CDR1 and CDR2 (germline): MNHEY, SVGAGI. The CDR3 DNA sequence: TGTGCCAGCAGTCTGGACTACGACAGAGAGACCCAGTACTTC. It translates to CASSLDYDRETQYF.

This clone turned up a few times. This sequence joins TRBV3-1 (or the pseudogene TRBV3-2) and TRBJ2-1; the match to TRBD2 covers 10 bases. Germline loops: CDR1 LGHDT, CDR2 YNNKEL (reference sequence). CDR3 length equals 15 residues. The trim removed 0 bases at V and 5 bases at J, leaving 1 base unmatched. The CDR3 DNA reads as TGTGCCAGCAGCCAAGAACTAGCGGGAAACAATGAGCAGTTCTTC. It codes for CASSQELAGNNEQFF.

CDR3 nucleotide sequence: TGCGCCAGCTTCACAGGGGGAGGCGAGCAGTTCTTC. Translated: CASFTGGGEQFF. This chain uses TRBV10-2 with TRBJ2-1; TRBD1 agrees at 8 bases. V lost 8 bases, J lost 10 bases, and 7 bases stayed unmatched. The V gene's germline CDR1 is WSHSY and CDR2 SAAADI. The CDR3 is 12 residues long.